This is a list of T cell receptor beta chains from one sample in a study of T-cell memory formation after mild COVID-19. TCRdb independently ran MiXCR on the 5' RACE reads; one entry per CDR3 protein. The repertoire holds about 560,000 distinct CDR3 sequences, roughly 21% seen once, with about 8.7% in the top ten. Source material: PBMCs or a T cell subset sorted from them (not recorded which). Receptor source: an adult woman who had mild COVID-19 (a few samples of this study predate the infection). Cell type and time point are not known. Each CDR3 is given with its conserved first and last residue. A D gene is named only where the DNA matches it firmly. For some rows the clone size is stated as once, few or many, or as a class when expanded; others skip it.

TRBJ1-1	TRBV21-1	-	-	TGTGCCAGCAGCAAATGGGCAGGCGCCCAGGGCACTGAAGCTTTCTTT	CASSKWAGAQGTEAFF
TRBJ2-5	TRBV6-6	TRBD1	few	TGTGCCAGCAGACGACAGGGGGAACAAGAGACCCAGTACTTC	CASRRQGEQETQYF
TRBJ1-1	TRBV7-2	-	-	TGTGCCAGCAGCTTAGGGGGGACCGTTAAAGCTTTCTTT	CASSLGGTVKAFF
TRBJ2-3	TRBV9	-	-	TGTGCCAGCAGCTCCCTCGAGGCAACAGATACGCAGTATTTT	CASSSLEATDTQYF
TRBJ1-1	TRBV12-3/TRBV12-4	TRBD1	-	TGTGCCAGCAGTTTTGAGGGGACAGGGACTGAAGCTTTCTTT	CASSFEGTGTEAFF
TRBJ2-1	TRBV7-9	-	few	TGTGCCAGCAGCATACCGGGACCCCAGCGGGATGAGCAGTTCTTC	CASSIPGPQRDEQFF
TRBJ2-5	TRBV10-2	TRBD2	-	TGCGCCAGTCAGACTAGCGGGGGGGCTCGAGAGACCCAGTACTTC	CASQTSGGARETQYF
TRBJ1-3	TRBV4-3	-	-	TGCGCCAGCAGCCAACGGGACATGGTAGAAGTTGGCAACTCTGGAAACACCATATATTTT	CASSQRDMVEVGNSGNTIYF
TRBJ2-2	TRBV9	-	few	TGTGCCAGCAGCGTAGCGGATTCCCCTGGGGAGCTGTTTTTT	CASSVADSPGELFF
TRBJ1-2	TRBV7-2	-	few	TGTGCCAGCAGCTTAGATGACGCAGGGCACTATGGCTACACCTTC	CASSLDDAGHYGYTF
TRBJ1-1	TRBV5-1	TRBD1	few	TGCGCCAGCAGCTTGGACAGGGGTACGGCTTTCTTT	CASSLDRGTAFF
TRBJ1-4	TRBV2	-	once	TGTGCCAGCAGTGAAAACCTCCTCCACTCGAATGAAAAACTGTTTTTT	CASSENLLHSNEKLFF
TRBJ2-1	TRBV28	TRBD1	few	TGTGCCAGCAGTTTAAGGGGGACAGCCTACAATGAGCAGTTCTTC	CASSLRGTAYNEQFF
TRBJ2-7	TRBV6-2/TRBV6-3	-	-	TGTGCCAGCAGCCCAGTACCGGGGCGGCAGTACTTC	CASSPVPGRQYF
TRBJ2-7	TRBV6-5	-	few	TGTGCCAGCAGTTACTCGACTGGGAGGTTCTACGAGCAGTACTTC	CASSYSTGRFYEQYF
TRBJ1-5	TRBV29-1	-	few	TGCAGCGTTGAAGATCCGGGTAGTTCCCAGCATTTT	CSVEDPGSSQHF
TRBJ1-5	TRBV2	-	-	TGTGCCAGCAGTGAAGCGGAGGTTGACAGTTATCAGCCCCAGCATTTT	CASSEAEVDSYQPQHF
TRBJ2-2	TRBV16	-	-	TGTGCCAGCAGCCAATTCGGCAGTACTGGGGAGCTGTTTTTT	CASSQFGSTGELFF
TRBJ2-7	TRBV29-1	TRBD2	few	TGCAGCGTTCGACTAGCGGGGACCTACGAGCAGTACTTC	CSVRLAGTYEQYF
TRBJ2-1	TRBV7-6	-	few	TGTGCCAGCAGCTTAGTCACCTACAGTAATGAGCAGTTCTTC	CASSLVTYSNEQFF
TRBJ1-1	TRBV29-1	-	few	TGCAGTTCACTTGAGGGGGGGCATATAACTGAAGCTTTCTTT	CSSLEGGHITEAFF
TRBJ2-1	TRBV28	TRBD1	-	TGTGCCAGCAGTCCCCGGGACAGGGTAGCATTAGGATACAATGAGCAGTTCTTC	CASSPRDRVALGYNEQFF
TRBJ1-2	TRBV3-1	-	-	TGTGCCAGCAGCCAAGATGGGGGGAAGCGAGGCTACACCTTC	CASSQDGGKRGYTF
TRBJ2-7	TRBV4-2	TRBD2	few	TGTGCCAGCAGCCAAGATGGGGTAGCGGGAAACGAGCAGTACTTC	CASSQDGVAGNEQYF
TRBJ1-1	TRBV7-3	-	few	TGTGCCAGCAGCCTCTTAAAACGGGCGAGAAATACTGAAGCTTTCTTT	CASSLLKRARNTEAFF
TRBJ2-1	TRBV12-3/TRBV12-4	-	-	TGTGCCACCCGAACTAGCTCATGGTACAATGAGCAGTTCTTC	CATRTSSWYNEQFF
TRBJ2-3	TRBV7-3	-	few	TGTGCCAGCAGCTTAACTGGGCGGGGCACAGATACGCAGTATTTT	CASSLTGRGTDTQYF
TRBJ1-5	TRBV24-1	-	-	TGTGCCACCAGTGATTTGGGGAGGGATCAGCCCCAGCATTTT	CATSDLGRDQPQHF
TRBJ2-7	TRBV28	-	-	TGTGCCAGCAGTCCCCGGACAGCCCCCTACGAGCAGTACTTC	CASSPRTAPYEQYF
TRBJ2-1	TRBV10-3	TRBD1	-	TGTGCCATCGGCCGGGACAGGGGGCAGAATGAGCAGTTCTTC	CAIGRDRGQNEQFF
TRBJ1-6	TRBV9	-	many	TGTGCCAGCAGCGTACATCAGGGGTTGGGTTCACCCCTCCACTTT	CASSVHQGLGSPLHF
TRBJ2-1	TRBV12-3/TRBV12-4	-	many	TGTGCCAGCAGTTTTAGTAGCGGTCCACAGTTCTTC	CASSFSSGPQFF
TRBJ2-1	TRBV5-1	TRBD2	-	TGCGCCAGCAGCTTGGATCCCCTAGCGGGAGAACGAAATGAGCAGTTCTTC	CASSLDPLAGERNEQFF
TRBJ1-4	TRBV20-1	-	-	TGCAGTGCCAGGGAGAGCCCCAATGAAAAACTGTTTTTT	CSARESPNEKLFF
TRBJ2-3	TRBV24-1	TRBD2	-	TGTGCCACCAGTGGCGTTAGCGGGAGGTCCAAAGATACGCAGTATTTT	CATSGVSGRSKDTQYF
TRBJ1-1	TRBV12-3/TRBV12-4	-	few	TGTGCCAGCAGACCCTCGGGATGGAACACTGAAGCTTTCTTT	CASRPSGWNTEAFF
TRBJ2-1	TRBV5-1	-	few	TGCGCCAGCAGCTTGGCTACAGGGACGGAGCAGTTCTTC	CASSLATGTEQFF
TRBJ2-3	TRBV6-5	-	-	TGTGCCAGCAGTTACTCGACGGGCCGCACAGATACGCAGTATTTT	CASSYSTGRTDTQYF
TRBJ1-1	TRBV6-5	TRBD1	-	TGTGCCAGCAGTGGACAGGGGCGATGGAACACTGAAGCTTTCTTT	CASSGQGRWNTEAFF
TRBJ2-7	TRBV15	TRBD2	-	TGTGCCACCAGCAAGCAAACCGGGACTAGCGGGAGGAGCGAGCAGTACTTC	CATSKQTGTSGRSEQYF
TRBJ1-1	TRBV18	TRBD1	many	TGTGCCAGCTCACCTCGGGACAGGGCGTCCACTGAAGCTTTCTTT	CASSPRDRASTEAFF
TRBJ1-2	TRBV7-9	-	-	TGTGCCAGCAGCTTACCACGGACAAAATACTATGGCTACACCTTC	CASSLPRTKYYGYTF
TRBJ1-1	TRBV3-1	-	few	TGTGCCAGCAGCCACCGGGGGGCCTTTGAAGCTTTCTTT	CASSHRGAFEAFF
TRBJ2-1	TRBV15	-	few	TGTGCCACCAGCAGAGATTTGGCAAACAACTACAATGAGCAGTTCTTC	CATSRDLANNYNEQFF
TRBJ1-1	TRBV15	-	few	TGTGCCACCAGCAGAGAACCCAGACTAAACACTGAAGCTTTCTTT	CATSREPRLNTEAFF
TRBJ1-2	TRBV24-1	-	-	TGTGCCACCAGTGATTCCCAACATATTCGAGAATATGGCTACACCTTC	CATSDSQHIREYGYTF
TRBJ2-1	TRBV13	-	few	TGTGCCAGCAGCCCGAGGCGTGCCAATGAGCAGTTCTTC	CASSPRRANEQFF
TRBJ1-2	TRBV5-4	TRBD1	-	TGTGCCAGCAGCTCTTCGGGACAGCCCTATGGCTACACCTTC	CASSSSGQPYGYTF
TRBJ1-1	TRBV4-1	TRBD1	-	TGCGCCAGCAGCCAGGATACGGGACAGGGAACTGAAGCTTTCTTT	CASSQDTGQGTEAFF
TRBJ2-2	TRBV6-6	TRBD2	-	TGTGCCAGCAGTTACGGTCTAGCGGGGAACACCGGGGAGCTGTTTTTT	CASSYGLAGNTGELFF
TRBJ1-2	TRBV6-1	-	-	TGTGCCAGCAGACCCTTGGCAGTTCGCTATGGCTACACCTTC	CASRPLAVRYGYTF
TRBJ2-3	TRBV7-3	-	-	TGTGCCAGCAGCACTGGACAGTTCCCAGATACGCAGTATTTT	CASSTGQFPDTQYF
TRBJ2-1	TRBV7-3	-	-	TGTGCCAGCAGATTAAACCGCGGGGAGTACAATGAGCAGTTCTTC	CASRLNRGEYNEQFF
TRBJ1-2	TRBV18	TRBD1	few	TGTGCCAGCTCCCGACAGGGGACTAACTATGGCTACACCTTC	CASSRQGTNYGYTF
TRBJ2-7	TRBV20-1	TRBD2	-	TGCAGTGCTCCTCCGGGTAGCGGGTACGAGCAGTACTTC	CSAPPGSGYEQYF
TRBJ1-5	TRBV3-1	-	-	TGTGCCAGCAGCCAAGCAGGGTTCGATCAGCCCCAGCATTTT	CASSQAGFDQPQHF
TRBJ2-1	TRBV27	TRBD2	-	TGTGCCAGCAGTTGGATACTAGCGGGGGGGACCCATGAGCAGTTCTTC	CASSWILAGGTHEQFF
TRBJ2-7	TRBV20-1	-	-	TGCAGTGCTAGAGGAAGGACACTCCAGGATCCCTACGAGCAGTACTTC	CSARGRTLQDPYEQYF
TRBJ2-3	TRBV7-9	-	-	TGTGCCAGCAGCTTAGATAGGGGGTTAGATACGCAGTATTTT	CASSLDRGLDTQYF